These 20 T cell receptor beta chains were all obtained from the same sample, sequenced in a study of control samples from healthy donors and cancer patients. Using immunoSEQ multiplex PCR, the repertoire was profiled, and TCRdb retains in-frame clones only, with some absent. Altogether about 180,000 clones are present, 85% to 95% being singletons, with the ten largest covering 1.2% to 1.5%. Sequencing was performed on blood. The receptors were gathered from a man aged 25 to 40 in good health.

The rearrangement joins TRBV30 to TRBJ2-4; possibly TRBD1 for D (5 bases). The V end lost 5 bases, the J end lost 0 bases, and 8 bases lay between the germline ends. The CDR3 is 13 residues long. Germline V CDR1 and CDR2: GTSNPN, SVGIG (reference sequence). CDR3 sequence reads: CAWQTGAKNIQYF. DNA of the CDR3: TGTGCCTGGCAAACAGGAGCCAAAAACATTCAGTACTTC.

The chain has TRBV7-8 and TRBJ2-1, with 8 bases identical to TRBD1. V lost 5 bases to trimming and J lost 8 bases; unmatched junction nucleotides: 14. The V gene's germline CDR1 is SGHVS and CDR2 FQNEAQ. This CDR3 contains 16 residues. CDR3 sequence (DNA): TGTGCCAGCAGCCCAGGGGGCCTCCGTGGGGGGTATGAGCAGTTCTTC. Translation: CASSPGGLRGGYEQFF.

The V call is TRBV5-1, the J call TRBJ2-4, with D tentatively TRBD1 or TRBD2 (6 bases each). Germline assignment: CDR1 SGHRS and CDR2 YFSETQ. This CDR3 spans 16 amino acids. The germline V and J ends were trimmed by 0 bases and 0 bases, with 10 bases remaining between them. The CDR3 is CASSLEGGSAKNIQYF. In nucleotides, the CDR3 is TGCGCCAGCAGCTTGGAGGGGGGTTCAGCCAAAAACATTCAGTACTTC. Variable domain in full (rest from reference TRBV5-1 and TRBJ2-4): KAGVTQTPRYLIKTRGQQVTLSCSPISGHRSVSWYQQTPGQGLQFLFEYFSETQRNKGNFPGRFSGRQFSNSRSEMNVSTLELGDSALYLCASSLEGGSAKNIQYFGAGTRLSVL.

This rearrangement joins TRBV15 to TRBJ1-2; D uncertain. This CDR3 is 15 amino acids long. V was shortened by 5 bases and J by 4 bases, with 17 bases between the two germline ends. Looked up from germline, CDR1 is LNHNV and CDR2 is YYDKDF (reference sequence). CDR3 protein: CATSGWPKGLYGYTF. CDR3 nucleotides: TGTGCCACCAGCGGATGGCCCAAGGGCCTCTATGGCTACACCTTC. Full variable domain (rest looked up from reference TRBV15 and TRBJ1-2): DAMVIQNPRYQVTQFGKPVTLSCSQTLNHNVMYWYQQKSSQAPKLLFHYYDKDFNNEADTPDNFQSRRPNTSFCFLDIRSPGLGDTAMYLCATSGWPKGLYGYTFGSGTRLTVV.

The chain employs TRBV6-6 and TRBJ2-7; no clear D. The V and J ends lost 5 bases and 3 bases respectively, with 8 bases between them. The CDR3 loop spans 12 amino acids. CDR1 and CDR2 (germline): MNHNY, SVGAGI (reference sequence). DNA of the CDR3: TGTGCCAGCAGTGGTCTCAGCTACGAGCAGTACTTC. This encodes CASSGLSYEQYF.

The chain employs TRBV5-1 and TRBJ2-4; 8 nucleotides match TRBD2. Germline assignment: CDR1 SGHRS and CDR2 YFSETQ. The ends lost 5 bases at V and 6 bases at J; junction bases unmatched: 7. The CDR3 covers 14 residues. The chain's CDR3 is CASRSSGGPNIQYF. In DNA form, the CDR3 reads TGCGCCAGCAGGTCCAGCGGGGGCCCAAACATTCAGTACTTC.

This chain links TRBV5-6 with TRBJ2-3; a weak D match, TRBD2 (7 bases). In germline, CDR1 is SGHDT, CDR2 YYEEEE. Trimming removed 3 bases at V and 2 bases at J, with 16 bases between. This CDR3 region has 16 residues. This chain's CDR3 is CASSSEKGGDTDTQYF. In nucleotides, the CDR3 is TGTGCCAGCAGCTCGGAAAAAGGGGGGGACACAGATACGCAGTATTTT.

The CDR3 region is CASSIEETQYF. The CDR3 DNA reads as TGTGCCAGTAGTATAGAGGAGACCCAGTACTTC. The chain combines TRBV19 with TRBJ2-5, with D uncertain. The CDR3 contains 11 residues. Trimming removed 0 bases at V and 5 bases at J, with 1 base between. The germline gives CDR1 LNHDA, CDR2 SQIVND (reference sequence).

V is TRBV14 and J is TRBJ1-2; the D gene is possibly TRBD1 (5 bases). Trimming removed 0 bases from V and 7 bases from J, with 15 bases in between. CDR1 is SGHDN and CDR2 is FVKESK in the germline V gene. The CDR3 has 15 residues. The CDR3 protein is CASSQDGAGRVGYTF. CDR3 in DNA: TGTGCCAGCAGCCAAGACGGAGCAGGGCGGGTTGGCTACACCTTC. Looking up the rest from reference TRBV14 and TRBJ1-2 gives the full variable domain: EAGVTQFPSHSVIEKGQTVTLRCDPISGHDNLYWYRRVMGKEIKFLLHFVKESKQDESGMPNNRFLAERTGGTYSTLKVQPAELEDSGVYFCASSQDGAGRVGYTFGSGTRLTVV.

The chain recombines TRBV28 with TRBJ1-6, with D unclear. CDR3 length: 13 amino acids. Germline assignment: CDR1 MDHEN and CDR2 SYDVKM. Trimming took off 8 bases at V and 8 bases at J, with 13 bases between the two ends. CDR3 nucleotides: TGTGCCAGCTCGACGGGGAGTTATTCACCCCTCCACTTT. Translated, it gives CASSTGSYSPLHF.

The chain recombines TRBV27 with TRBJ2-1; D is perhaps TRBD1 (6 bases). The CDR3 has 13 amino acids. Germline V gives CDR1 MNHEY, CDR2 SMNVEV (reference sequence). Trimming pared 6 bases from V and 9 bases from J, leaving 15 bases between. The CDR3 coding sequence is TGTGCCAGCAGACTCTCGGACAGTCGTGAGCAGTTCTTC. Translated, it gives CASRLSDSREQFF.

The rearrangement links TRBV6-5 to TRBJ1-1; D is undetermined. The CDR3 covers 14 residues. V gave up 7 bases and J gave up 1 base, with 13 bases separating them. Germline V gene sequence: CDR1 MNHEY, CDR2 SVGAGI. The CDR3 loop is CASIPDGQNTEAFF. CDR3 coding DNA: TGTGCCAGCATACCCGACGGCCAGAACACTGAAGCTTTCTTT.

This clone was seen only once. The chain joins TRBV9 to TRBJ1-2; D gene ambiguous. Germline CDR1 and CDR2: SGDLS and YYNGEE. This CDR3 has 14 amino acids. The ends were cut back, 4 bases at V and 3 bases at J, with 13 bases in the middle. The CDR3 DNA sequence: TGTGCCAGCAGCCAATCAGGCGGCTACTATGGCTACACCTTC. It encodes CASSQSGGYYGYTF.

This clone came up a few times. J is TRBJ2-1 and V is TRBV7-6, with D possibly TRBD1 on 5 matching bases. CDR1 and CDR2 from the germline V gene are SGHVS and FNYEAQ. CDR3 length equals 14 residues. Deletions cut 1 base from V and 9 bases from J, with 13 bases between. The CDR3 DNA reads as TGTGCCAGCAGCTTAGAAGCCAGGGCCCCTGAGCAGTTCTTC. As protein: CASSLEARAPEQFF. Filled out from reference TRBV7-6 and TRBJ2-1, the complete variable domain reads GAGVSQSPRYKVTKRGQDVALRCDPISGHVSLYWYRQALGQGPEFLTYFNYEAQQDKSGLPNDRFSAERPEGSISTLTIQRTEQRDSAMYRCASSLEARAPEQFFGPGTRLTVL.

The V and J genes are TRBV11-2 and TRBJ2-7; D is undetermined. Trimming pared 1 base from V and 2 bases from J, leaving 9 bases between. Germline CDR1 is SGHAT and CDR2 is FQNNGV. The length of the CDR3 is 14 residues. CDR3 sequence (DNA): TGTGCCAGCAGCTTAGCCCGGCAACCCTACGAGCAGTACTTC. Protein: CASSLARQPYEQYF. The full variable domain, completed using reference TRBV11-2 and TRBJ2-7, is EAGVAQSPRYKIIEKRQSVAFWCNPISGHATLYWYQQILGQGPKLLIQFQNNGVVDDSQLPKDRFSAERLKGVDSTLKIQPAKLEDSAVYLCASSLARQPYEQYFGPGTRLTVT.

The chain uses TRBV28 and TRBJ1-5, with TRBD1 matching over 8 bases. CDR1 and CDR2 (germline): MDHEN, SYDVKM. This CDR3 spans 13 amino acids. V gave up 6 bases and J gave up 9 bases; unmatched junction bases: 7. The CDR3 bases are TGTGCCAGCAGCATTCAGGGGGCCCGGCCCCAGCATTTT. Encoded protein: CASSIQGARPQHF.

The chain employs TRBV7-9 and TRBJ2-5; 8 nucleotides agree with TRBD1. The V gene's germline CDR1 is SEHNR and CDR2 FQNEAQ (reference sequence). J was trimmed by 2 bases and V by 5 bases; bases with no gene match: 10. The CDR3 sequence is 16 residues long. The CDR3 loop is CASSKTWTGIQETQYF. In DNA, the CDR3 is TGTGCCAGCAGCAAAACTTGGACAGGGATTCAAGAGACCCAGTACTTC.

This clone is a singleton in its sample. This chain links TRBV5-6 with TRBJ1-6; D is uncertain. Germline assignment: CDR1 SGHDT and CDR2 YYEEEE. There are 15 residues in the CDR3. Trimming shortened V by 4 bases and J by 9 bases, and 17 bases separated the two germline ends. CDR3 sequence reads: CASSPARRGPSPLHF. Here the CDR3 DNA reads TGTGCCAGCAGCCCGGCGCGAAGAGGGCCTTCACCCCTCCACTTT.

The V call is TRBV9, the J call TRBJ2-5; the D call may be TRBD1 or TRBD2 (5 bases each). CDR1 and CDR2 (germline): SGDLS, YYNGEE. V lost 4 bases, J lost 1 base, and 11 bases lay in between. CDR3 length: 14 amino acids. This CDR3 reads CASSPEGFQETQYF. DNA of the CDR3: TGTGCCAGCAGCCCAGAGGGGTTCCAAGAGACCCAGTACTTC.

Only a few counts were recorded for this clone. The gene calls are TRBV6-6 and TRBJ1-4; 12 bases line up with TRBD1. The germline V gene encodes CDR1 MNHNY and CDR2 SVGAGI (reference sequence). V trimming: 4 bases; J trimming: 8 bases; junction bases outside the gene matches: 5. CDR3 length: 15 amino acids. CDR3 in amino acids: CASSWGDRGREKLFF. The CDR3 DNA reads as TGTGCCAGCAGTTGGGGGGACAGGGGGCGGGAAAAACTGTTTTTT.